This is a list of T cell receptor beta chains from one sample in a study of T cell repertoires in cytomegalovirus infection. TCRdb re-analysed the reads in MiXCR, keeping a single row per CDR3 protein. This table has around 770,000 distinct CDR3 sequences, about 28% appearing once. No antigens are known for them. Sequencing used cultured CD8+ T cells from PBMCs, obtained from culture after CMV antigen stimulation. The receptors shown here come from a human donor in good health (CMV status not recorded). Some clones in this sample may be carry-over from other donors' samples. CDR3s include the opening cysteine and the closing phenylalanine or tryptophan. The D gene is left open where the match is weak. The size field is filled for only some rows; it gives once, few, many or a size class.

D gene: .
J gene: TRBJ2-1
V gene: TRBV7-6
clone size: .
CDR3 protein: CASSPGLGSSYNEQFF
CDR3 DNA: TGTGCCAGCAGCCCCGGACTTGGATCCTCCTACAATGAGCAGTTCTTC

D gene: TRBD1
J gene: TRBJ1-1
V gene: TRBV6-1
clone size: few
CDR3 protein: CASKRLGQGTHLENTEAFF
CDR3 DNA: TGTGCCAGCAAACGCCTTGGACAGGGGACCCATCTGGAGAACACTGAAGCTTTCTTT

D gene: TRBD2
J gene: TRBJ2-5
V gene: TRBV5-5
clone size: .
CDR3 protein: CASSLASGGTFQETQYF
CDR3 DNA: TGTGCCAGCAGCTTGGCTAGCGGGGGGACCTTCCAAGAGACCCAGTACTTC

D gene: TRBD1
J gene: TRBJ2-5
V gene: TRBV12-3/TRBV12-4
clone size: medium-sized
CDR3 protein: CASSRSEDRGSETQYF
CDR3 DNA: TGTGCCAGCAGCCGTTCTGAGGACAGGGGGTCAGAGACCCAGTACTTC

D gene: TRBD1
J gene: TRBJ1-5
V gene: TRBV20-1
clone size: .
CDR3 protein: CSASPTGQGSQPQHF
CDR3 DNA: TGCAGTGCTAGCCCGACGGGACAGGGAAGTCAGCCCCAGCATTTT

D gene: TRBD2
J gene: TRBJ2-3
V gene: TRBV6-6
clone size: .
CDR3 protein: CAGFSGGATDTQYF
CDR3 DNA: TGTGCCGGATTTAGCGGGGGGGCCACAGATACGCAGTATTTT

D gene: .
J gene: TRBJ2-1
V gene: TRBV7-6
clone size: many
CDR3 protein: CASSLALAKGTNEQFF
CDR3 DNA: TGTGCCAGCAGCTTAGCGCTAGCGAAGGGGACGAATGAGCAGTTCTTC

D gene: .
J gene: TRBJ1-2
V gene: TRBV14
clone size: few
CDR3 protein: CASSLDRQPIYGYTF
CDR3 DNA: TGTGCCAGCAGCCTAGACCGACAGCCTATCTATGGCTACACCTTC

D gene: .
J gene: TRBJ1-5
V gene: TRBV27
clone size: .
CDR3 protein: CASSPGTPNQPQHF
CDR3 DNA: TGTGCCAGCAGCCCCGGGACTCCCAATCAGCCCCAGCATTTT

D gene: TRBD2
J gene: TRBJ2-5
V gene: TRBV12-3/TRBV12-4
clone size: few
CDR3 protein: CASSNSGGATHETQYF
CDR3 DNA: TGTGCCAGCAGTAATAGCGGGGGGGCGACCCATGAGACCCAGTACTTC

D gene: TRBD1
J gene: TRBJ2-2
V gene: TRBV7-9
clone size: many
CDR3 protein: CASSRTGTNTGELFF
CDR3 DNA: TGTGCCAGCAGCCGGACAGGAACGAACACCGGGGAGCTGTTTTTT

D gene: .
J gene: TRBJ1-2
V gene: TRBV12-3/TRBV12-4
clone size: many
CDR3 protein: CASSLAPVGYGYTF
CDR3 DNA: TGTGCCAGCAGTCTGGCCCCTGTGGGATATGGCTACACCTTC

D gene: TRBD2
J gene: TRBJ2-1
V gene: TRBV7-8
clone size: .
CDR3 protein: CASSFGAGVINEQFF
CDR3 DNA: TGTGCCAGCAGCTTCGGTGCGGGGGTTATTAATGAGCAGTTCTTC

D gene: .
J gene: TRBJ2-7
V gene: TRBV13
clone size: few
CDR3 protein: CASSLDVGSSYEQYF
CDR3 DNA: TGTGCCAGCAGCTTAGACGTTGGCAGCTCCTACGAGCAGTACTTC

D gene: .
J gene: TRBJ1-1
V gene: TRBV6-5
clone size: .
CDR3 protein: CASSYSSSAGNTEAFF
CDR3 DNA: TGTGCCAGCAGTTACTCAAGCTCGGCAGGGAACACTGAAGCTTTCTTT

D gene: TRBD2
J gene: TRBJ2-1
V gene: TRBV6-1
clone size: .
CDR3 protein: CASKGLAGMSYNEQFF
CDR3 DNA: TGTGCCAGCAAAGGACTAGCGGGGATGTCCTACAATGAGCAGTTCTTC

D gene: TRBD1
J gene: TRBJ2-7
V gene: TRBV19
clone size: .
CDR3 protein: CASSIRDRAHEQYF
CDR3 DNA: TGTGCCAGTAGTATAAGGGACAGGGCCCACGAGCAGTACTTC

D gene: .
J gene: TRBJ2-5
V gene: TRBV2
clone size: few
CDR3 protein: CASRVPGPIKETQYF
CDR3 DNA: TGTGCCAGCAGAGTTCCGGGACCTATTAAAGAGACCCAGTACTTC

D gene: .
J gene: TRBJ1-1
V gene: TRBV19
clone size: once
CDR3 protein: CASSLGTGKRHTEAFF
CDR3 DNA: TGTGCCAGTAGTCTTGGGACCGGAAAACGCCACACTGAAGCTTTCTTT

D gene: TRBD1
J gene: TRBJ1-5
V gene: TRBV27
clone size: .
CDR3 protein: CASTAGTGRNQPQHF
CDR3 DNA: TGTGCCAGCACCGCCGGGACAGGCAGGAATCAGCCCCAGCATTTT

D gene: .
J gene: TRBJ2-5
V gene: TRBV12-3/TRBV12-4
clone size: .
CDR3 protein: CASSSYAGSKETQYF
CDR3 DNA: TGTGCCAGCAGTTCATATGCGGGGAGCAAAGAGACCCAGTACTTC

D gene: .
J gene: TRBJ2-3
V gene: TRBV28
clone size: many
CDR3 protein: CASSAGNTDTQYF
CDR3 DNA: TGTGCCAGCAGCGCAGGCAATACAGATACGCAGTATTTT

D gene: .
J gene: TRBJ2-3
V gene: TRBV27
clone size: .
CDR3 protein: CASTAGRVTDTQYF
CDR3 DNA: TGTGCCAGCACCGCGGGCAGGGTCACAGATACGCAGTATTTT

D gene: .
J gene: TRBJ1-1
V gene: TRBV7-8
clone size: .
CDR3 protein: CASSYIRGEAFF
CDR3 DNA: TGTGCCAGCAGCTACATCCGGGGTGAAGCTTTCTTT

D gene: TRBD2
J gene: TRBJ2-2
V gene: TRBV7-9
clone size: many
CDR3 protein: CASSSTSGSLPGELFF
CDR3 DNA: TGTGCCAGCAGCTCAACTAGCGGGAGCTTACCCGGGGAGCTGTTTTTT

D gene: .
J gene: TRBJ2-7
V gene: TRBV4-1
clone size: .
CDR3 protein: CASSQDHGYEQYF
CDR3 DNA: TGCGCCAGCAGCCAAGATCACGGCTACGAGCAGTACTTC

D gene: .
J gene: TRBJ2-7
V gene: TRBV11-1
clone size: .
CDR3 protein: CASSETTKDSFYEQYF
CDR3 DNA: TGTGCCAGCAGCGAAACAACGAAGGACAGTTTCTACGAGCAGTACTTC